The T cell receptor (beta chain) described here comes from a study of T cell changes during pregnancy in multiple sclerosis. V shed 4 bases, J shed 4 bases, and the junction held 8 bases outside the gene matches. Germline V gene sequence: CDR1 SGHAT, CDR2 FQNNGV. The CDR3 runs 16 residues. The data were produced by immunoSEQ multiplex PCR, yet TCRdb's version contains in-frame clones alone and is incomplete. This table has 50,000 to 75,000 clones, over 85% appearing once. The sequences come from CD8+ T cells from peripheral blood mononuclear cells, collected in the third trimester of pregnancy. The V and J genes are TRBV11-2 and TRBJ2-1, with 9 bases that match TRBD2. The TCR was taken from a female donor with multiple sclerosis, enrolled in a pregnancy study. The CDR3 nucleotides read TGTGCCAGCAGCTCTGACCAGCGGGAGGCGTACAATGAGCAGTTCTTC. This translates into CASSSDQREAYNEQFF.